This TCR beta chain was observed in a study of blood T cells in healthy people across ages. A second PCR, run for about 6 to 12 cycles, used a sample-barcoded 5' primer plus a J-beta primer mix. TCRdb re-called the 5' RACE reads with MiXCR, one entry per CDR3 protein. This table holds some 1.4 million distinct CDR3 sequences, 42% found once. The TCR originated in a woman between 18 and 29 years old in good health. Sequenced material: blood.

The CDR3: CASSVLGGRTDTQYF. The CDR3 coding sequence is TGCGCCAGCAGCGTACTTGGAGGGAGGACAGATACGCAGTATTTT. V is TRBV5-1 and J is TRBJ2-3; weak D call: TRBD2 (6 bases). V lost 4 bases and J lost 3, with 15 bases in between. Germline assignment: CDR1 SGHRS and CDR2 YFSETQ. The CDR3 is 15 amino acids. Drawing the rest from reference TRBV5-1 and TRBJ2-3, the complete variable domain is KAGVTQTPRYLIKTRGQQVTLSCSPISGHRSVSWYQQTPGQGLQFLFEYFSETQRNKGNFPGRFSGRQFSNSRSEMNVSTLELGDSALYLCASSVLGGRTDTQYFGPGTRLTVL.